These T cell receptor beta chains were read from a single sample in a study of blood T cells in healthy people across ages. TCRdb re-derived calls from the 5' RACE reads in MiXCR, one entry per CDR3 protein. The sample gives 780,000 or so distinct CDR3 sequences, about 61% of which show up once; more than 25% is in the top ten. What was sequenced was blood. All receptors derive from a man aged 35 to 55 in good health. The CDR3 runs from the conserved cysteine through the conserved F or W. The D gene is left open where the match is weak. Rows may omit the clone size; those that give it use once, few, many or a size class.

clone size | J gene | D gene | V gene | CDR3 protein | CDR3 DNA
few | TRBJ2-4 | - | TRBV27 | CASSVSRRNIQYF | TGTGCCAGCAGTGTTAGCAGGAGGAACATTCAGTACTTC
- | TRBJ2-1 | TRBD2 | TRBV4-1 | CASSQAGGTGNEQFF | TGCGCCAGCAGCCAAGCGGGAGGGACGGGCAATGAGCAGTTCTTC
once | TRBJ2-7 | - | TRBV3-1 | CASRLSRADPYEQYF | TGTGCCAGCAGACTGAGCCGGGCCGACCCCTACGAGCAGTACTTC
- | TRBJ2-4 | - | TRBV20-1 | CSARRSGVGSGIQYF | TGCAGTGCTAGGCGATCCGGGGTAGGCTCTGGCATTCAGTACTTC
few | TRBJ2-7 | - | TRBV6-2/TRBV6-3 | CASSYRELTEQYF | TGTGCCAGCAGTTACAGGGAGCTGACGGAGCAGTACTTC
- | TRBJ2-7 | TRBD2 | TRBV7-2 | CASSSLAGGPGEQYF | TGTGCCAGCAGCTCCTTAGCGGGAGGGCCGGGTGAGCAGTACTTC
few | TRBJ2-7 | - | TRBV10-3 | CAISRGQPSYEQYF | TGTGCCATCAGTAGGGGACAACCCTCCTACGAGCAGTACTTC
- | TRBJ1-2 | - | TRBV6-6 | CASSYSIGSGSNYGYTF | TGTGCCAGCAGTTACTCGATCGGGTCGGGATCTAACTATGGCTACACCTTC
- | TRBJ2-5 | - | TRBV5-1 | CASSIAQGQETQYF | TGCGCCAGCAGCATAGCACAGGGCCAAGAGACCCAGTACTTC
- | TRBJ2-2 | - | TRBV29-1 | CSVSQNTGELFF | TGCAGCGTTAGCCAGAACACCGGGGAGCTGTTTTTT
- | TRBJ2-1 | - | TRBV10-2 | CASSGVSSSYNEQFF | TGCGCCAGCAGTGGGGTTTCCAGCTCCTACAATGAGCAGTTCTTC
- | TRBJ2-7 | - | TRBV2 | CASSDREQYF | TGTGCCAGCAGTGATCGCGAGCAGTACTTC
- | TRBJ1-2 | - | TRBV6-6 | CASSYSTENYGYTF | TGTGCCAGCAGTTACTCGACAGAGAACTATGGCTACACCTTC
- | TRBJ2-1 | TRBD1 | TRBV4-3 | CASSHVDRDFGNEQFF | TGCGCCAGCAGCCATGTAGACAGGGATTTTGGCAATGAGCAGTTCTTC
few | TRBJ2-5 | TRBD1 | TRBV20-1 | CSAPSRDRGSVEQYF | TGCAGTGCTCCTTCGAGGGACAGGGGTTCGGTGGAGCAGTACTTC
- | TRBJ1-2 | - | TRBV6-5 | CASSPTWDGDGYTF | TGTGCCAGCAGTCCTACTTGGGACGGCGATGGCTACACCTTC
- | TRBJ2-3 | - | TRBV29-1 | CSATPGRGDTQYF | TGCAGCGCCACACCGGGACGGGGAGATACGCAGTATTTT
- | TRBJ2-5 | - | TRBV20-1 | CSASRAYREGPETQYF | TGCAGTGCTAGCCGCGCGTACAGGGAGGGTCCGGAGACCCAGTACTTC
few | TRBJ2-7 | - | TRBV20-1 | CSAGWNEQYF | TGCAGTGCCGGGTGGAACGAGCAGTACTTC
- | TRBJ1-1 | - | TRBV13 | CASSLWGEDTEAFF | TGTGCCAGCAGCTTGTGGGGGGAGGACACTGAAGCTTTCTTT
- | TRBJ2-7 | TRBD1 | TRBV7-7 | CASSTDRGYEQYF | TGTGCCAGCAGCACCGACAGGGGCTACGAGCAGTACTTC
- | TRBJ2-5 | - | TRBV7-3 | CASSLTQLLSNEQYF | TGTGCCAGCAGCTTAACACAACTACTTAGCAATGAGCAGTACTTC
few | TRBJ2-4 | - | TRBV4-3 | CASSQEAQGRNIQYF | TGCGCCAGCAGCCAAGAGGCACAGGGGAGGAACATTCAGTACTTC
- | TRBJ1-6 | TRBD1 | TRBV25-1 | CASSEPPGQGDSPLHF | TGTGCCAGCAGTGAACCCCCGGGACAGGGGGATTCACCCCTCCACTTT
many | TRBJ2-7 | - | TRBV12-3/TRBV12-4 | CASSSPSAEQYF | TGTGCCAGCAGTTCTCCTTCAGCCGAGCAGTACTTC
few | TRBJ2-4 | - | TRBV7-2 | CASSLDLGLAKNIQYF | TGTGCCAGCAGCTTAGACTTGGGTCTAGCCAAAAACATTCAGTACTTC